This TCR beta chain came from a study of T cell changes during pregnancy in multiple sclerosis (dated by TCRdb to about 2019). Context from the whole study: Changes in the T cell repertoire over the course of pregnancy were examined in this study in women with multiple sclerosis.

From the cysteine through the phenylalanine, the CDR3 covers 16 amino acids. Only the CDR3 DNA is retained, 48 bases long and in frame from the first base. Trimming takes 2 bases off V and 0 bases off J; junction bases not matched to a gene: 4. Looking up the germline V gene yields CDR1 SGHRS and CDR2 YFSETQ. Comments on this clone: The clone's antigen remains unknown. No quality values exist for individual bases; no much larger clone is one base distant.

The method behind the library was the immunoSEQ multiplex PCR assay. What TCRdb holds here is the immuneACCESS table cut down to in-frame rearrangements. Part of the clones is not present; checked against another copy, under half of the missing clones reflect an unresolved V gene, and the others are unexplained. The sample includes more than 90,000 clones, with approximately 92% observed a single time. The ten largest clones add up to more than 2% of the sample. This specimen consisted of peripheral blood, obtained after pregnancy. The chain employs TRBV5-1 and TRBJ2-5; TRBD2 aligns with 10 central bases. The clonotype originates from a female donor with multiple sclerosis, enrolled in a pregnancy study. The CDR3 region: CASSLTGTSDQETQYF. At the DNA level, the sequence is TGCGCCAGCAGCTTAACCGGGACTAGCGACCAAGAGACCCAGTACTTC.